Below, 10 T cell receptor beta chains from the same sample are listed, as sequenced in a study of T-cell reconstitution after alpha-beta-depleted transplantation in children. Preparing the TCRbeta library involved the use of unique molecular identifiers. MiXCR was run by TCRdb on the PCR reads, yielding one entry per CDR3 protein. The profile shows about 830,000 distinct CDR3 sequences, under 20% of them singletons. Sequenced material: PBMCs, mostly from graft donor cells, taken 360 days after TCRalphabeta/CD19-depleted stem cell transplant. These receptors were taken from a male patient aged 10-17 years who had a stem cell transplant for acute lymphoblastic leukemia, so the T cells may come from the graft donor.

The chain recombines TRBV23-1 with TRBJ2-7, with 8 bases lining up with TRBD1. TRBV23-1 is assigned to the ORF class and has an uncertain function. CDR3 length: 15 residues. J was trimmed by 0 bases and V by 3 bases; bases with no gene match: 4. CDR3 bases: TGCGCCAGCAGTCACAGGACAGGGAGCTCCTACGAGCAGTACTTC. The encoded protein is CASSHRTGSSYEQYF.

This clonotype was picked up a small number of times. This rearrangement joins TRBV12-3 or TRBV12-4 to TRBJ2-3; tentatively, D is TRBD1 (6 bases). The length of the CDR3 is 16 residues. The V and J ends lost 7 bases and 0 bases respectively, with 17 bases between them. The chain's CDR3 is CASTLTRQASTDTQYF. The CDR3 DNA reads TGTGCCAGCACCTTAACGAGACAGGCCAGCACAGATACGCAGTATTTT.

The chain carries TRBV5-1 and TRBJ2-1; 10 bases match TRBD2. The trim removed 1 base at V and 6 bases at J, leaving 10 bases unmatched. Germline V gene lookup returns CDR1 SGHRS and CDR2 YFSETQ. The CDR3 has 17 residues. CDR3 amino acids: CASSLPATSGPTNEQFF. For the CDR3, the DNA is TGCGCCAGCAGCTTGCCCGCGACTAGCGGGCCTACCAATGAGCAGTTCTTC.

The chain has TRBV19 and TRBJ2-5; TRBD1 aligns across 7 bases. The CDR3 covers 14 residues. V was clipped by 1 base and J by 5 bases; unmatched bases: 4. Germline V lookup: CDR1 LNHDA, CDR2 SQIVND (reference sequence). CDR3: CASSIGARGETQYF. CDR3 bases: TGTGCCAGTAGTATAGGGGCCAGGGGGGAGACCCAGTACTTC.

This clonotype occurred a few times. The chain joins TRBV10-3 to TRBJ2-1, with 7 nucleotides matching TRBD1. The CDR3 spans 15 residues. Germline trimming cut 6 bases from V and 3 bases from J; bases unmatched to any gene: 8. Germline assignment: CDR1 ENHRY and CDR2 SYGVKD. CDR3 nucleotide sequence: TGTGCCATCAGCGCCAGGGACAGAGGCTACAATGAGCAGTTCTTC. It is translated as CAISARDRGYNEQFF.

CDR3 in amino acids: CASSPLSGRNTDTQYF. The DNA of the CDR3 is TGTGCCAGCTCACCACTGTCCGGGAGGAACACAGATACGCAGTATTTT. This sequence joins TRBV18 and TRBJ2-3, with 7 bases matching TRBD2. After removal of 1 base from V and 2 bases from J, the junction contained 6 bases not matched to a gene. CDR3 length: 16 residues. Germline V gene lookup returns CDR1 KGHSH and CDR2 LQKENI.

This clonotype was observed a handful of times. This sequence joins TRBV5-1 and TRBJ2-3; D possibly corresponds to TRBD2 (6 bases). Per germline, CDR1 SGHRS and CDR2 YFSETQ. The V gene lost 4 bases and the J gene lost 1 base, with 16 bases spanning the gap. The CDR3 extends over 16 amino acids. In nucleotides, the CDR3 is TGCGCCAGCAGCGGCGCGGGATACTGGGGCACAGATACGCAGTATTTT. It codes for CASSGAGYWGTDTQYF.

The chain employs TRBV6-5 and TRBJ1-6; tentatively, D is TRBD1 (5 bases). Germline lookup yields CDR1 MNHEY and CDR2 SVGAGI. CDR3 length: 14 residues. Trimming removed 4 bases from V and 10 bases from J, with 14 bases in between. DNA of the CDR3: TGTGCCAGCAGTTCCGTGACAGTATCCTCACCCCTCCACTTT. Its protein product is CASSSVTVSSPLHF.

There are many counts of this clonotype. The rearrangement uses TRBV2 and TRBJ1-1, with D possibly matching TRBD1 (5 bases). V dropped 2 bases and J dropped 7 bases, with 11 bases sitting between them. Germline V gives CDR1 SNHLY, CDR2 FYNNEI. The CDR3 sequence is 13 residues long. The CDR3, as DNA: TGTGCCAGCAGTGAATCCCCAACAGGTGAAGCTTTCTTT. It encodes CASSESPTGEAFF.

The V and J genes are TRBV20-1 and TRBJ2-5; TRBD2 might be the D (5 bases). The V gene's germline CDR1 is DFQATT and CDR2 SNEGSKA (reference sequence). Trimming left V 6 bases short and J 6 bases short, with 17 bases between. The CDR3 totals 13 residues. The CDR3 nucleotides are TGCAGTGCCCCCCCTAGCAAAACGAAGACCCAGTACTTC. Translation: CSAPPSKTKTQYF.